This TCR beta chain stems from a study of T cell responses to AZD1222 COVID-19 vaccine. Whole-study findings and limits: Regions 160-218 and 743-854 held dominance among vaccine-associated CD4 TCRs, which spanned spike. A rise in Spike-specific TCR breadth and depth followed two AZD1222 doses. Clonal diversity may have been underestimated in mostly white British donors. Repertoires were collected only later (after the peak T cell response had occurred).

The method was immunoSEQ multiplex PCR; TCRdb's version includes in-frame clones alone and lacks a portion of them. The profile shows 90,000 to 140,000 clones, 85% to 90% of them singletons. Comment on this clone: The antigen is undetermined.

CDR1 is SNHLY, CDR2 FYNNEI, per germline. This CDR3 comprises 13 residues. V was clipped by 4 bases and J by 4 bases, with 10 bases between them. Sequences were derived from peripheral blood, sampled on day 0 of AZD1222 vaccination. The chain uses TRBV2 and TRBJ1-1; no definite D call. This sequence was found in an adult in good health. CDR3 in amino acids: CASSVVVRTEAFF. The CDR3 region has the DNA TGTGCCAGCAGTGTTGTAGTACGCACTGAAGCTTTCTTT.